The clone carrying this TCR beta chain has more than one count but fewer than ten. This sample was taken from a study of blood T cell repertoires in COVID-19. Study as a whole: T cells, B-cell-depleted T cells, or PBMCs provided the cDNA or gDNA that served as material.

As processed by the authors: Scientists estimated how many nucleated cells there were by amplifying reference gene primers. Repertoires were generated with immunoSEQ multiplex PCR, while TCRdb's copy carries only in-frame clones and drops some. V, J and clone size are those of that table, while D and trimming were read from the DNA. The table lists about 300,000 clones, 85% to 90% of them singletons, with 1.5% to 2% in the top ten. Sample: peripheral blood. This clonotype originated in a woman between 25 and 40 years old with COVID-19, enrolled during active disease.

In DNA, the CDR3 is TGTGCCAGCAGTGAACATGTGGGCAGAAAAGAGACCCAGTACTTC. Translated, it gives CASSEHVGRKETQYF. This chain connects TRBV25-1 to TRBJ2-5; D is ambiguous. Germline CDR1 reads MGHDK; CDR2 reads SYGVNS. Trimming cost V 2 bases and J 3 bases, with 13 bases left between them. The CDR3 has 15 amino acids.